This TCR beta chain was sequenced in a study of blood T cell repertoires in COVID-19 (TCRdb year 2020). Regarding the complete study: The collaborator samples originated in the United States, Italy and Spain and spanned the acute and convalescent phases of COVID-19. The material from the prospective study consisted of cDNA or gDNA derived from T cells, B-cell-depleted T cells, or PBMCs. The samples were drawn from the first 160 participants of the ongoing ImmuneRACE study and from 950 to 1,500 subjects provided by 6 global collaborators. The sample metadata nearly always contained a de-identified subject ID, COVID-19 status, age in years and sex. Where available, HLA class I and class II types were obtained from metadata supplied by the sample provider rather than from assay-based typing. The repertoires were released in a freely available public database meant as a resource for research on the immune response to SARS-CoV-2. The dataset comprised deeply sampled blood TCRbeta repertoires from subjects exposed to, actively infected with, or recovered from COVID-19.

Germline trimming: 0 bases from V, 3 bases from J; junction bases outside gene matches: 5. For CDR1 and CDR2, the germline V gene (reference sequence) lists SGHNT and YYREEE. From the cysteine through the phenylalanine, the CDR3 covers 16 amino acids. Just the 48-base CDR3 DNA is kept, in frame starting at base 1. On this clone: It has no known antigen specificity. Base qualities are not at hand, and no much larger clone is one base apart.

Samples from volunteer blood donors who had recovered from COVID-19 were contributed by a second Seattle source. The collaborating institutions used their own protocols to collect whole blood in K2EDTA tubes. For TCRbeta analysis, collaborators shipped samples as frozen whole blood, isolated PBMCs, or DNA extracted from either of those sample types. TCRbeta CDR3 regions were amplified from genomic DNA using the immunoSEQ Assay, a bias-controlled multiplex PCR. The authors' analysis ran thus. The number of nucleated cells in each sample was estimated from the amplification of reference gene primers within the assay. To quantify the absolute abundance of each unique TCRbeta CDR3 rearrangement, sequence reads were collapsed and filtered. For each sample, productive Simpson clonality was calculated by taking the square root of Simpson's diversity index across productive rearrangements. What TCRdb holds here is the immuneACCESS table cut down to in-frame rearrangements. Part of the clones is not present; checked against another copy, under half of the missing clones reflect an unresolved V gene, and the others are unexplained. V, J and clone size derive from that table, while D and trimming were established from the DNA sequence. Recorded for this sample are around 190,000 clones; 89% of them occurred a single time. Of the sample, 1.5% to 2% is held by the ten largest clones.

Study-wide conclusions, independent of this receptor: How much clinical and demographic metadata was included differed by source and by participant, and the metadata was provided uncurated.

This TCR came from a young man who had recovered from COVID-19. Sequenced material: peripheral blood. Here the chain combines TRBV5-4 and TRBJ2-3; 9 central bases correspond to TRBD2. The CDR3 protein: CASSLGAGGPTDTQYF. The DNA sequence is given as TGTGCCAGCAGCTTGGGGGCGGGAGGGCCTACAGATACGCAGTATTTT. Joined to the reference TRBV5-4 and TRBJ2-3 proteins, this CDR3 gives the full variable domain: ETGVTQSPTHLIKTRGQQVTLRCSSQSGHNTVSWYQQALGQGPQFIFQYYREEENGRGNFPPRFSGLQFPNYSSELNVNALELDDSALYLCASSLGAGGPTDTQYFGPGTRLTVL.